This entry features one T cell receptor beta chain sequence. Its antigen remains unknown. This record belongs to a study of T cell repertoires in cytomegalovirus infection. Study findings and constraints: Individuals carrying CMV plus the relevant HLA were identified by cumulative frequency of public TCR beta families. Predominance within the ex vivo response was attributable to HLA-C-restricted CMV-specific TCR beta clonotypes.

This CDR3 contains 14 residues. Germline V gives CDR1 MNHEY, CDR2 SVGEGT. V lost 2 bases, J lost 4 bases, and 11 bases lay in between. TCRdb reprocessed the reads with MiXCR, giving one entry per CDR3 protein. The table includes some 600,000 distinct CDR3 sequences, less than 25% detected once. Source material: CD8+ T cells from PBMCs. The clonotype was recovered from a human donor in good health (CMV status not recorded). Some clones in this sample may be carry-over from other donors' samples. The chain links TRBV6-2 or TRBV6-3 to TRBJ2-5; D might be TRBD1 (5 bases). CDR3 nucleotide sequence: TGTGCCAGCAGTTACGGGGCGAGGCGAGAGACCCAGTACTTC. Translated: CASSYGARRETQYF.